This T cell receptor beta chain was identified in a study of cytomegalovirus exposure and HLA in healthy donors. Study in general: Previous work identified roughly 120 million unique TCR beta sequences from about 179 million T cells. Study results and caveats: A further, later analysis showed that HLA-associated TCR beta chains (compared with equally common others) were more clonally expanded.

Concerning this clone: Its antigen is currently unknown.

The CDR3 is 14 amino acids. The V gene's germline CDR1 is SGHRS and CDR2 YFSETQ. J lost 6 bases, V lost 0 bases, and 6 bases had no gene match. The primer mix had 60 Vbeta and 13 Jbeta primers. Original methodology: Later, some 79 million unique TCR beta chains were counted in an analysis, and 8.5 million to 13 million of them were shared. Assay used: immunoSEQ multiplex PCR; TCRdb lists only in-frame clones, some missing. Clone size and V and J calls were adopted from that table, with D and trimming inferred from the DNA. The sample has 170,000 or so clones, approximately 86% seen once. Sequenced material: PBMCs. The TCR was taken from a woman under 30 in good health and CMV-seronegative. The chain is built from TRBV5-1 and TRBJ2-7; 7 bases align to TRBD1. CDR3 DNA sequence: TGCGCCAGCAGCTTGGAACAGGGGTTAGGCGAGCAGTACTTC. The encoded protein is CASSLEQGLGEQYF.